This T cell receptor beta chain was identified during a study of T cells after yellow fever vaccination. Germline V lookup: CDR1 SGHTA, CDR2 FQGNSA. This CDR3 contains 15 residues. The germline V and J ends were trimmed by 6 bases and 4 bases, with 18 bases remaining between them. Only a few counts were recorded for this clonotype. Its target is not known. Study conclusions and caveats: High-abundance clonotypes from the bulk population could contaminate FACS-sorted repertoires. There was a small share of clonotypes that showed up in both the CD4 and CD8 compartments. Clones from primary vaccination mostly reappeared after the booster (96% CD4, 88% CD8).

As TCR cDNA was made by 5'RACE template switching, a universal primer site and UMIs were added. TCRdb processed the 5' RACE reads anew with MiXCR; each CDR3 protein has one entry. The sample records some 220,000 distinct CDR3 sequences, approximately 3.2% being singletons. This sequence joins TRBV7-2 and TRBJ1-1, with D tentatively TRBD1 (5 bases). The origin of this receptor is a man aged 18 to 30 who received the YFV17D yellow fever vaccine. This material consisted of CD4+ T cells sorted from PBMCs, taken 10 days after the yellow fever booster vaccination. This CDR3 reads CASSPFRVAGTEAFF. The CDR3 nucleotides are TGTGCCAGCAGTCCCTTCAGGGTGGCGGGCACTGAAGCTTTCTTT.